Sequencing of this TCR beta chain was carried out in a study of shared clonotypes between healthy human individuals. This table comes from immunoSEQ multiplex PCR, and its TCRdb copy is limited to in-frame clones, with some not included. The sample yields hundreds of thousands of clones, roughly 96% seen once. The length of the CDR3 is 13 residues. Germline V CDR1 and CDR2: SGHAT, FQNNGV. Trimming removed 6 bases at V and 3 bases at J, with 12 bases between. Naive CD8 populations comprised CD45RO-negative cells positively selected for CCR7, excluding terminally differentiated effector memory CD45RA+ cells.

The sequenced material came from naive CD8+ T cells sorted from blood. The genes are TRBV11-2 and TRBJ2-7; no reliable D call. This receptor was obtained from a woman younger than 45 in good health. This chain's CDR3 is CASSTVGLYEQYF. The CDR3 region has the DNA TGTGCCAGCAGTACCGTGGGTCTCTACGAGCAGTACTTC.